Presented here are 5 T cell receptor beta chains from one specimen sequenced in a study of blood T cell repertoires in COVID-19. Repertoires were generated with immunoSEQ multiplex PCR, while TCRdb's copy carries only in-frame clones and drops some. Among 150,000 to 200,000 clones listed, roughly 86% were seen once. Input material: peripheral blood. These receptors all stem from a man in his 70s with acute or convalescent COVID-19.

The chain has TRBV9 and TRBJ2-5; D is perhaps TRBD2 (6 bases). Trimming pared 4 bases from V and 1 base from J, leaving 14 bases between. CDR1 is SGDLS, CDR2 YYNGEE, per germline. The CDR3 totals 15 residues. CDR3 sequence: CASSLGGSIQETQYF. CDR3 nucleotides: TGTGCCAGCAGCCTTGGGGGGAGCATCCAAGAGACCCAGTACTTC.

This clone was observed once. This chain joins TRBV6-5 and TRBJ2-1; 11 bases line up with TRBD2. CDR1 and CDR2 from the germline V gene are MNHEY and SVGAGI. With 8 bases clipped from V and 7 bases from J, the junction kept 10 bases outside the gene matches. CDR3 length: 15 residues. CDR3 DNA sequence: TGTGCCAGCGCGCTTCTAGCGGGAGGCTTGAATGAGCAGTTCTTC. This gives the protein CASALLAGGLNEQFF.

The chain joins TRBV7-2 to TRBJ2-1; TRBD1 agrees at 9 bases. J was trimmed by 8 bases and V by 3 bases; bases with no gene match: 8. The CDR3 contains 15 residues. CDR1 and CDR2 from the germline V gene are SGHTA and FQGNSA. CDR3 sequence: CASSLGQGRVYEQFF. The CDR3 nucleotides are TGTGCCAGCAGCTTGGGACAGGGCAGGGTGTATGAGCAGTTCTTC.

The CDR3 region is CASSLARASAKNIQYF. The CDR3 bases are TGCGCCAGCAGCTTGGCGAGGGCCTCAGCCAAAAACATTCAGTACTTC. The rearrangement links TRBV5-1 to TRBJ2-4; maybe TRBD2 (5 bases). The CDR3 loop spans 16 amino acids. CDR1 is SGHRS, CDR2 YFSETQ, per germline. V dropped 0 bases and J dropped 0 bases, with 10 bases sitting between them.

This clone was counted between two and nine times. V and J are TRBV2 and TRBJ2-3; TRBD1 matches at 7 bases. The V gene end was trimmed by 2 bases and the J gene end by 3 bases; junction bases not matched to a gene: 8. Germline V CDR1 and CDR2: SNHLY, FYNNEI. The CDR3 is 16 amino acids. In DNA, the CDR3 is TGTGCCAGCAGTGAATCGTGGGACAGCCTTACAGATACGCAGTATTTT. It specifies CASSESWDSLTDTQYF.